Listed below are T cell receptor beta chains from one sample, sequenced in a study of response to subunit inactivated influenza vaccine. TCRdb processed the RT-PCR reads anew with MiXCR; each CDR3 protein has one entry. Found here are 560,000 or so distinct CDR3 sequences, approximately 7.7% of them singletons; the top ten hold approximately 12%. Sequenced here: PBMCs from blood, sampled around 2 years after vaccination. Receptors were obtained from a man between 50 and 75 years old who received an inactivated influenza vaccine. Both conserved end residues are trimmed from each CDR3. A D gene is named only where the DNA matches it firmly.

j_call v_call d_call cdr3_aa
TRBJ1-1 TRBV12-3/TRBV12-4 - DSSLASWGATEAF
TRBJ1-6 TRBV28 - ASSQSVGLSPLH
TRBJ2-3 TRBV7-2 TRBD2 ASVMGGTRTDTQY
TRBJ1-1 TRBV12-3/TRBV12-4 - ASSLGGWGLPYEAF
TRBJ2-2 TRBV6-1 TRBD1 ASSRQGASTGELF
TRBJ2-5 TRBV5-1 TRBD1 ASSTGQGALETQY
TRBJ2-7 TRBV6-2/TRBV6-3 - ASSSGDGFSYEQY
TRBJ2-7 TRBV29-1 TRBD2 SVGLAGGGEQY
TRBJ1-1 TRBV11-2 - ASSLNLNKRGDAF
TRBJ2-5 TRBV12-1 - ASSFVGRRWLQTQY
TRBJ2-2 TRBV4-3 - ASSQVWSLSGELF
TRBJ1-2 TRBV6-5 TRBD1 ASSYSVQDREDYGYT
TRBJ1-5 TRBV20-1 - SASPTWDQPQH
TRBJ2-7 TRBV6-1 - ASSPRDGIYEQY
TRBJ2-2 TRBV12-3/TRBV12-4 - ASSLTGGELF
TRBJ2-3 TRBV5-6 TRBD2 ASGLAGVDTQY
TRBJ2-7 TRBV7-6 TRBD1 ASSSTQGQGYEQY
TRBJ2-5 TRBV25-1 TRBD2 ASSESPGLAGVSY
TRBJ2-5 TRBV7-6 - ASSLGGLGGKETQY
TRBJ2-3 TRBV4-3 TRBD2 ASSQGTAGADTQY
TRBJ1-6 TRBV28 TRBD1 ASSRTGGFSPLH
TRBJ2-1 TRBV20-1 TRBD2 SAPRLPRETSYNEQF
TRBJ2-2 TRBV5-1 - ASSPHLLSGTGELF
TRBJ1-1 TRBV5-1 TRBD1 ASSLARTGGRNTEAF
TRBJ2-7 TRBV4-2 - ASSQEGGGLYEQY
TRBJ2-5 TRBV11-1 TRBD1 ASSLMGYPRTGGSGGETQY
TRBJ2-3 TRBV12-3/TRBV12-4 - ASSLSPDTQY